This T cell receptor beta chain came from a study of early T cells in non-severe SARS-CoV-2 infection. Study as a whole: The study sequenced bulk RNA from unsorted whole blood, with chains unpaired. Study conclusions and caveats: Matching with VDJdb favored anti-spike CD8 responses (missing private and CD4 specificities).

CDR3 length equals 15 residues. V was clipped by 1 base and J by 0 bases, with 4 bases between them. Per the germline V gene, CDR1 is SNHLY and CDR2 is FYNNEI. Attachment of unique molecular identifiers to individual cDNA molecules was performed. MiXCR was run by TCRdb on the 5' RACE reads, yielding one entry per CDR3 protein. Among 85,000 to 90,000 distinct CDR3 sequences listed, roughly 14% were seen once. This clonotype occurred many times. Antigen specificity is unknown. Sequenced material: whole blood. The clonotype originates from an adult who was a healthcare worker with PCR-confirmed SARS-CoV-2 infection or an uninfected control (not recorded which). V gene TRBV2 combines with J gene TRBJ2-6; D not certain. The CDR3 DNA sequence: TGTGCCAGCAGTGAAGGGTTCTCTGGGGCCAACGTCCTGACTTTC. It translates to CASSEGFSGANVLTF.